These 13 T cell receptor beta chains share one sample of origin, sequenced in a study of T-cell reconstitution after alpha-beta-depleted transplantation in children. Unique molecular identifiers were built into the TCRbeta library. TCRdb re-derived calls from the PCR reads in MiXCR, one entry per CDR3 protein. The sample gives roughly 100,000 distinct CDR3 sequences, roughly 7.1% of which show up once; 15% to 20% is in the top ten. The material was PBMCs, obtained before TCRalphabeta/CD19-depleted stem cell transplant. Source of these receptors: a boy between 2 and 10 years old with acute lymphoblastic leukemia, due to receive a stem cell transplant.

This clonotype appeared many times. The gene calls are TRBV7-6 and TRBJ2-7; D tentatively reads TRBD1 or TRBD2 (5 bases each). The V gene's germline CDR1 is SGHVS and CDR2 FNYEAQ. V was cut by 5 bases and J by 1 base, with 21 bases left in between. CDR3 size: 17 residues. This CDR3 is CASSNPRDHGVSYEQYF. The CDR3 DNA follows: TGTGCCAGCAGCAACCCCCGGGACCATGGGGTGTCCTACGAGCAGTACTTC.

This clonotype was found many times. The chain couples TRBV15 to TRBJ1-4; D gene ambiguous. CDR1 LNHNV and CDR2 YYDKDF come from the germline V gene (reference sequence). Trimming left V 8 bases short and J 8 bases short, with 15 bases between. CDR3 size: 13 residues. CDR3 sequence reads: CATPGGVGEKLFF. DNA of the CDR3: TGTGCCACCCCAGGCGGGGTTGGGGAAAAACTGTTTTTT.

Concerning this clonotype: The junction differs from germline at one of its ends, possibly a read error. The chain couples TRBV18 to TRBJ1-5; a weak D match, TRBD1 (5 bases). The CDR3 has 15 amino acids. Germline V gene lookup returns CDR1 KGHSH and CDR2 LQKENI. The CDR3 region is CASSPRANSNQHQHF. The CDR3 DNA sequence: TGTGCCAGCTCACCCAGGGCGAATAGCAATCAGCACCAGCATTTT.

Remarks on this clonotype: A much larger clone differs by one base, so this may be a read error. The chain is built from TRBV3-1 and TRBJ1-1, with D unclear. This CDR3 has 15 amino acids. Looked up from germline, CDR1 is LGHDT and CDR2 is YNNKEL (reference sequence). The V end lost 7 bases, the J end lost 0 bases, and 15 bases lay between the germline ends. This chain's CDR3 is CASTHPGRMNTEAFF. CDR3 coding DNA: TGTGCCAGCACCCACCCGGGCCGGATGAACACTGAAGCTTTCTTT.

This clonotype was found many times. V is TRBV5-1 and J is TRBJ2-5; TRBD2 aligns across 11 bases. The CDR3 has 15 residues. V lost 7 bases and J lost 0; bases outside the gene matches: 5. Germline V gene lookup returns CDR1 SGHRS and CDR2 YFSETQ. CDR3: CASRTSGGYQETQYF. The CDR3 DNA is TGCGCCAGCCGAACTAGCGGGGGCTACCAAGAGACCCAGTACTTC.

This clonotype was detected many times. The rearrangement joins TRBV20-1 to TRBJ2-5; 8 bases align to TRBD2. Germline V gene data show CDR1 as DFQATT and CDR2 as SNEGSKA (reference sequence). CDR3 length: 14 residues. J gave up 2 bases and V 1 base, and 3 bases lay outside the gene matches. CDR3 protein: CSARGAGAQETQYF. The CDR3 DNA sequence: TGCAGTGCTAGAGGAGCGGGGGCACAAGAGACCCAGTACTTC.

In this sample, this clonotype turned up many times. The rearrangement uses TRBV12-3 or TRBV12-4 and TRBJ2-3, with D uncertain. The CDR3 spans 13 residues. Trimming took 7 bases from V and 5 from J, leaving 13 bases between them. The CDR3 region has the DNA TGTGCCAGCACCTCCCCTAAGGAAGATACGCAGTATTTT. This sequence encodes CASTSPKEDTQYF.

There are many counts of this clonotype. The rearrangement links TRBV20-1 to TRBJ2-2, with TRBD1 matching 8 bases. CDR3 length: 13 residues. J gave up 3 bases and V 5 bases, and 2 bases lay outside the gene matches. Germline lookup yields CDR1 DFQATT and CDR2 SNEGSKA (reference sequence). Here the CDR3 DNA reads TGCAGTGCTCTGGACAGGGACACCGGGGAGCTGTTTTTT. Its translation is CSALDRDTGELFF.

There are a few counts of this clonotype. The CDR3 reads CASSYSTYEQYF. The CDR3 DNA reads TGTGCCAGCAGTTACTCAACCTACGAGCAGTACTTC. The gene calls are TRBV2 and TRBJ2-7; no clear D gene. Trimming stripped 5 bases from V and 2 bases from J, with 7 bases between. The CDR3 sequence is 12 residues long. Germline V lookup: CDR1 SNHLY, CDR2 FYNNEI.

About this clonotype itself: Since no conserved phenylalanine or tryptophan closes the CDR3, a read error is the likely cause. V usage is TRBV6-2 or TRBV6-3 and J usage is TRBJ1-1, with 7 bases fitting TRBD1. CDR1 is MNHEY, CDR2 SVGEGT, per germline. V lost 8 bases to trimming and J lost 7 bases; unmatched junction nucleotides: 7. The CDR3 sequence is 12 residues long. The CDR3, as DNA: TGTGCCAGCGCAATGACAGGGAATGAAGCTTTCTGT. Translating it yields CASAMTGNEAFC.

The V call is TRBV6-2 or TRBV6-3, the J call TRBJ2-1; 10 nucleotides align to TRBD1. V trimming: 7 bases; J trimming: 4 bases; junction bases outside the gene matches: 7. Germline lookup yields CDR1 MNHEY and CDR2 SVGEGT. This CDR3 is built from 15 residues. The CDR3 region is CASIRTGGPYNEQFF. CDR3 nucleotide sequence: TGTGCCAGCATAAGGACAGGGGGACCTTACAATGAGCAGTTCTTC.

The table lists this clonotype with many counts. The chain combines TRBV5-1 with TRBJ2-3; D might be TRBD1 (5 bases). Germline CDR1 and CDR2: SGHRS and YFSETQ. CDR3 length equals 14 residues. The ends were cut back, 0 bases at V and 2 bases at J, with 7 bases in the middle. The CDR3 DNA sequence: TGCGCCAGCAGCTTGGACAGGTTCACAGATACGCAGTATTTT. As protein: CASSLDRFTDTQYF. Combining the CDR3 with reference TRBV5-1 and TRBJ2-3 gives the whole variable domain KAGVTQTPRYLIKTRGQQVTLSCSPISGHRSVSWYQQTPGQGLQFLFEYFSETQRNKGNFPGRFSGRQFSNSRSEMNVSTLELGDSALYLCASSLDRFTDTQYFGPGTRLTVL.

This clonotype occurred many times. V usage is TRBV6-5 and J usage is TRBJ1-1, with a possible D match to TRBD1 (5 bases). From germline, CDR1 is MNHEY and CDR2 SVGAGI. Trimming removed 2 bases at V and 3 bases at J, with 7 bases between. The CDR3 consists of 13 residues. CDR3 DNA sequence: TGTGCCAGCAGTTACCGGGACGACACTGAAGCTTTCTTT. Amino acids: CASSYRDDTEAFF.